This TCR beta chain was documented in a study of T cells in Graves' hyperthyroidism and ophthalmopathy. This clonotype was counted ten times or more. Using RNA transcripts as the source, TCR beta CDR3 regions were amplified. First-round RT-PCR of the TCR CDR3 relied on the HTBI primer set. TCRdb itself ran the multiplex PCR reads through MiXCR, one entry per CDR3 protein. The sample includes more than 650,000 distinct CDR3 sequences, roughly 15% of them seen just once. Germline V gene data show CDR1 as DFQATT and CDR2 as SNEGSKA (reference sequence). Trimming removed 2 bases from V and 8 bases from J, with 18 bases in between. This CDR3 is 14 amino acids long.

This TCR was recovered from a woman under 30 with Graves' hyperthyroidism. The J gene is TRBJ1-2, the V gene TRBV20-1; a weak D match, TRBD1 (6 bases). Sequenced material: blood. In DNA form, the CDR3 reads TGCAGTGCTAGAAGTGGGCAGGGGTCTTACGGCTACACCTTC. This codes for CSARSGQGSYGYTF.